The 11 T cell receptor beta chains in this list originate from one sample, sequenced in a study of PD-1 blockade in classical Hodgkin lymphoma. All patients experienced relapse after autologous stem cell transplantation, and brentuximab vedotin exposure was variable. This table comes from immunoSEQ multiplex PCR, and its TCRdb copy is limited to in-frame clones, with some not included. The table shows around 13,000 clones, with over 80% occurring only once. This material consisted of peripheral blood mononuclear cells (PBMCs), taken at baseline. These TCRs come from a human donor with classical Hodgkin lymphoma.

CDR3 nucleotides: TGTGCCTGGATGGGCAGTGGGGGATTCGGCTCACCCCTCCACTTT. Translation: CAWMGSGGFGSPLHF. The chain employs TRBV30 and TRBJ1-6; maybe TRBD1 (5 bases). Between the trimmed V and J ends, which lost 4 bases and 10 bases, there was a span of 20 bases. This CDR3 has 15 residues. Per the germline V gene, CDR1 is GTSNPN and CDR2 is SVGIG (reference sequence). Based on the CDR3 plus reference TRBV30 and TRBJ1-6, the full variable domain is SQTIHQWPATLVQPVGSPLSLECTVEGTSNPNLYWYRQAAGRGLQLLFYSVGIGQISSEVPQNLSASRPQDRQFILSSKKLLLSDSGFYLCAWMGSGGFGSPLHFGNGTRLTVT.

V and J are TRBV11-2 and TRBJ1-4, with no clear D. The germline V and J ends were trimmed by 1 base and 0 bases, with 3 bases remaining between them. The CDR3 spans 14 residues. CDR1 is SGHAT and CDR2 is FQNNGV in the germline V gene. CDR3 sequence (DNA): TGTGCCAGCAGCTTAGGACCAACTAATGAAAAACTGTTTTTT. It encodes CASSLGPTNEKLFF.

This clone was seen more than once but under ten times. The chain is built from TRBV18 and TRBJ1-4, with 7 bases identical to TRBD1. V shed 5 bases and J 5 bases; nucleotides not matched to a gene: 5. Germline loops: CDR1 KGHSH, CDR2 LQKENI. The CDR3 covers 14 residues. CDR3 amino acids: CASSTGTDNEKLFF. Here the CDR3 DNA reads TGTGCCAGCTCAACCGGGACAGACAATGAAAAACTGTTTTTT.

This CDR3 reads CASSLEPNSYNEQFF. CDR3 bases: TGTGCCAGCAGCTTGGAACCTAACTCCTACAATGAGCAGTTCTTC. The chain employs TRBV5-5 and TRBJ2-1; D gene unclear. The CDR3 contains 15 residues. CDR1 SGHKS and CDR2 YYEKEE come from the germline V gene (reference sequence). V lost 0 bases and J lost 0, with 7 bases in between.

The chain links TRBV20-1 to TRBJ1-2; a weak D match, TRBD1 (5 bases). CDR1 and CDR2 from the germline V gene are DFQATT and SNEGSKA (reference sequence). The CDR3 spans 9 residues. V was pared by 8 bases and J by 8 bases, with 9 bases between. The chain's CDR3 is CSPRDGYTF. CDR3 sequence (DNA): TGCAGTCCCCGGGACGGCTACACCTTC.

The CDR3 bases are TGTGCCAGCAGTTTAGGGGTAGGGTATGGCTACACCTTC. This gives the protein CASSLGVGYGYTF. The J gene is TRBJ1-2, the V gene TRBV28; D is undetermined. Trimming took off 2 bases at V and 5 bases at J, with 9 bases between the two ends. CDR1 MDHEN and CDR2 SYDVKM come from the germline V gene. The CDR3 totals 13 residues.

The V gene is TRBV6-5, the J gene TRBJ1-1, with TRBD1 matching over 7 bases. Germline V gene lookup returns CDR1 MNHEY and CDR2 SVGAGI. Trimming removed 4 bases from V and 5 bases from J; junction bases left unmatched: 7. This CDR3 is 14 amino acids long. The CDR3 region is CASSLQGLRTEAFF. DNA for the CDR3: TGTGCCAGCAGTTTACAGGGGCTACGAACTGAAGCTTTCTTT.

The V call is TRBV6-6, the J call TRBJ1-2; D is perhaps TRBD1 (5 bases). With 6 bases removed from V and 0 bases from J, the gap between germline ends came to 14 bases. CDR3 length: 15 residues. Germline V gives CDR1 MNHNY, CDR2 SVGAGI (reference sequence). The CDR3 sequence is CASSPTGTANYGYTF. CDR3 in DNA: TGTGCCAGCAGCCCGACCGGGACGGCTAACTATGGCTACACCTTC.

CDR3 in DNA: TGCGCCAGCAGCCAAGATCAGGAGCGGGGGGGGGTCCGTGAGCAGTTCTTC. Encoded protein: CASSQDQERGGVREQFF. This chain uses TRBV4-3 with TRBJ2-1, with 10 bases aligning to TRBD2. The V gene's germline CDR1 is LGHNA and CDR2 YSLEER. The CDR3 loop spans 17 amino acids. The V gene end was trimmed by 0 bases and the J gene end by 9 bases; junction bases not matched to a gene: 11.

By sample fraction, this clone is medium-sized. The chain recombines TRBV6-1 with TRBJ2-7; 10 bases line up with TRBD2. This CDR3 spans 15 amino acids. V lost 6 bases, J lost 5 bases, and 10 bases stayed unmatched. Germline loops: CDR1 MNHNS, CDR2 SASEGT. CDR3 in amino acids: CASSMLAGENDEQYF. CDR3 DNA: TGTGCCAGCAGCATGCTAGCGGGAGAGAATGACGAGCAGTACTTC.

V gene TRBV27 combines with J gene TRBJ2-3; TRBD2 matches at 7 bases. The germline gives CDR1 MNHEY, CDR2 SMNVEV (reference sequence). The V and J ends lost 1 base and 2 bases, in that order; junction bases with no gene match: 6. This CDR3 has 16 amino acids. The CDR3 protein is CASSLWASGITDTQYF. CDR3 sequence (DNA): TGTGCCAGCAGTTTATGGGCTAGCGGAATCACAGATACGCAGTATTTT.